This T cell receptor beta chain was observed in a study of cytomegalovirus exposure and HLA in healthy donors. This CDR3 has 14 residues. Trimming stripped 0 bases from V and 7 bases from J, with 12 bases between. The germline V gene has CDR1 SGHAT and CDR2 FQNNGV. Researchers ran the PCR with 60 Vbeta and 13 Jbeta primers. Assay: immunoSEQ multiplex PCR; the TCRdb copy retains only in-frame clones and omits some. The repertoire consists of some 150,000 clones, with 79% occurring once and the leading ten covering under 2.5%. The sample was PBMCs. The receptor's source is a man in his forties or fifties in good health and CMV-seronegative. The rearrangement links TRBV11-2 to TRBJ2-5; a possible D gene is TRBD1 (5 bases). CDR3 residues: CASSLDRTMGTQYF. CDR3 in DNA: TGTGCCAGCAGCTTAGACAGGACAATGGGGACCCAGTACTTC.